What follows are 16 T cell receptor beta chains derived from one specimen sequenced in a study of blood T cell repertoires in COVID-19. The table came from immunoSEQ multiplex PCR; TCRdb's copy has only in-frame clones and leaves some out. The table has some 170,000 clones, 85% to 95% seen once; the top ten hold roughly 2%. Specimen: peripheral blood. These receptor sequences come from a woman aged 55 to 70 with COVID-19, enrolled during active disease.

The chain recombines TRBV19 with TRBJ2-7; D unclear. Germline CDR1 LNHDA, CDR2 SQIVND (reference sequence). This CDR3 has 16 residues. V lost 5 bases and J lost 3, with 20 bases in between. DNA for the CDR3: TGTGCCAGTAGTCCCGACCCCTTCGGGTTATACTACGAGCAGTACTTC. Its protein product is CASSPDPFGLYYEQYF.

The chain has TRBV5-6 and TRBJ1-1, with 8 bases identical to TRBD1. Germline CDR1 is SGHDT and CDR2 is YYEEEE. V lost 4 bases and J lost 4; bases outside the gene matches: 9. This CDR3 is 15 amino acids long. CDR3 coding DNA: TGTGCCAGCAGCCCCCGGCAGGGGGCGGCCACTGAAGCTTTCTTT. Translation: CASSPRQGAATEAFF.

J is TRBJ2-6 and V is TRBV29-1; tentatively, D is TRBD1 (5 bases). There are 18 residues in the CDR3. V lost 0 bases and J lost 0, with 15 bases in between. Per germline, CDR1 SQVTM and CDR2 ANQGSEA. The CDR3 DNA reads TGCAGCGTTGAAGATCTTCCGGACACTATCTCTGGGGCCAACGTCCTGACTTTC. Its translation: CSVEDLPDTISGANVLTF.

This sequence joins TRBV7-2 and TRBJ2-5; D might be TRBD2 (6 bases). CDR3 length: 15 residues. With 5 bases removed from V and 1 base from J, the gap between germline ends came to 14 bases. CDR1 and CDR2 (germline): SGHTA, FQGNSA. The CDR3 DNA reads as TGTGCCAGCAGCGCATCCGGGGGAGTCCAAGAGACCCAGTACTTC. Translated: CASSASGGVQETQYF.

The rearrangement joins TRBV5-1 to TRBJ1-2, with TRBD1 as a possible D gene (6 bases). This CDR3 comprises 16 residues. Germline CDR1 and CDR2: SGHRS and YFSETQ. Deletions cut 6 bases from V and 4 bases from J, with 22 bases between. DNA of the CDR3: TGCGCCAGCACCTCGGGACACGGGATAGATCTCTATGGCTACACCTTC. Translating gives CASTSGHGIDLYGYTF.

Remarks on this clone: As the CDR3 is not closed by the conserved phenylalanine or tryptophan, this likely results from a read error. The DNA is omitted, as the CDR3 cannot be located on it reliably, and the CDR3 follows TCRdb's listing. V and J are TRBV2 and TRBJ2-3; the D call in the table, TRBD2, was not verified against the DNA. CDR1 is SNHLY, CDR2 FYNNEI, per germline. The CDR3 is 13 residues long, counting both termini. The CDR3 is CASSEGLAGGRIL.

This clone came up once. J is TRBJ2-1 and V is TRBV7-9; TRBD1 might be the D (7 bases). V was pared by 3 bases and J by 2 bases, with 14 bases between. CDR1 and CDR2 from the germline V gene are SEHNR and FQNEAQ (reference sequence). This CDR3 contains 16 residues. CDR3 in amino acids: CASSFGGQYTYNEQFF. The CDR3 DNA reads TGTGCCAGCAGCTTCGGGGGACAGTACACCTACAATGAGCAGTTCTTC.

The chain is built from TRBV2 and TRBJ1-5; 9 bases map to TRBD1. CDR1 and CDR2 from the germline V gene are SNHLY and FYNNEI. The CDR3 is 18 amino acids. Unmatched junction bases numbered 15, after V lost 3 bases and J lost 6 bases. Written as DNA, the CDR3 is TGTGCCAGCAGTGATCCCCCAGGACAGGGGCCTTGGAGTCAGCCCCAGCATTTT. This translates into CASSDPPGQGPWSQPQHF. Full variable domain (rest looked up from reference TRBV2 and TRBJ1-5): EPEVTQTPSHQVTQMGQEVILRCVPISNHLYFYWYRQILGQKVEFLVSFYNNEISEKSEIFDDQFSVERPDGSNFTLKIRSTKLEDSAMYFCASSDPPGQGPWSQPQHFGDGTRLSIL.

The rearrangement links TRBV6-2 or TRBV6-3 to TRBJ2-2; 8 bases match TRBD1. V shed 0 bases and J 1 base; nucleotides not matched to a gene: 4. Per germline, CDR1 MNHEY and CDR2 SVGEGT. The CDR3 is 17 amino acids. The CDR3 region is CASSYSMGTGNTGELFF. The CDR3 region has the DNA TGTGCCAGCAGTTACTCGATGGGGACAGGGAACACCGGGGAGCTGTTTTTT.

This chain uses TRBV5-1 with TRBJ1-6, with 9 bases lining up with TRBD1. Per the germline V gene, CDR1 is SGHRS and CDR2 is YFSETQ. V dropped 4 bases and J dropped 7; count of bases not matched to a gene: 6. The CDR3 has 15 amino acids. The CDR3 protein is CASSLRQGENSPLHF. DNA of the CDR3: TGCGCCAGCAGCCTAAGACAGGGGGAGAATTCACCCCTCCACTTT. The full variable domain, completed using reference TRBV5-1 and TRBJ1-6, is KAGVTQTPRYLIKTRGQQVTLSCSPISGHRSVSWYQQTPGQGLQFLFEYFSETQRNKGNFPGRFSGRQFSNSRSEMNVSTLELGDSALYLCASSLRQGENSPLHFGNGTRLTVT.

The rearrangement joins TRBV6-5 to TRBJ1-1, with TRBD1 matching over 8 bases. CDR1 is MNHEY and CDR2 is SVGAGI in the germline V gene. V shed 7 bases and J 1 base; nucleotides not matched to a gene: 5. This CDR3 is 14 amino acids long. CDR3 in DNA: TGTGCCAGCACCAGGGGGCAGGAGAACACTGAAGCTTTCTTT. This gives the protein CASTRGQENTEAFF.

CDR3 amino acids: CSASGQGPYEQYF. Written as DNA, the CDR3 is TGCAGTGCTAGTGGACAGGGTCCCTACGAGCAGTACTTC. The V gene is TRBV20-1, the J gene TRBJ2-7; the match to TRBD1 covers 8 bases. The V gene end was trimmed by 3 bases and the J gene end by 2 bases; junction bases not matched to a gene: 3. This CDR3 spans 13 amino acids. Germline lookup yields CDR1 DFQATT and CDR2 SNEGSKA (reference sequence).

This chain uses TRBV6-2 or TRBV6-3 with TRBJ1-5; TRBD1 is a possible D gene (5 bases). This CDR3 is built from 13 residues. Germline V CDR1 and CDR2: MNHEY, SVGEGT. The V and J ends lost 5 bases and 7 bases respectively, with 12 bases between them. The CDR3 coding sequence is TGTGCCAGCAGTCGCCCTCAGGGACAGCCCCAGCATTTT. This sequence encodes CASSRPQGQPQHF.

In this sample, this clone turned up once. The V gene is TRBV27, the J gene TRBJ2-1; 8 nucleotides line up with TRBD1. The CDR3 covers 17 residues. In germline, CDR1 is MNHEY, CDR2 SMNVEV (reference sequence). The junction had 16 bases not matched to a gene; V was cut back by 3 bases and J by 9 bases. The CDR3 sequence is CASSFGRGLRQGSEQFF. CDR3 nucleotides: TGTGCCAGCAGTTTTGGCAGGGGGCTACGCCAAGGAAGTGAGCAGTTCTTC.

As to this clone: An end of the junction does not agree with germline; a read error may underlie this. The V call is TRBV12-3 or TRBV12-4, the J call TRBJ1-2; the match to TRBD1 covers 7 bases. This CDR3 region has 13 residues. Written as DNA, the CDR3 is TGTGCCAGCAGCTTAGACAGGGACTATGGCTACACCTTC. Translation gives CASSLDRDYGYTF.

A single count supports this clone. J is TRBJ2-7 and V is TRBV29-1, with 7 positions matching TRBD1. Germline V gene sequence: CDR1 SQVTM, CDR2 ANQGSEA. The CDR3 loop spans 12 amino acids. The V and J ends lost 7 bases and 3 bases, in that order; junction bases with no gene match: 6. The CDR3 region is CSAGTDYYEQYF. The CDR3 DNA follows: TGCAGCGCCGGGACAGACTACTACGAGCAGTACTTC.